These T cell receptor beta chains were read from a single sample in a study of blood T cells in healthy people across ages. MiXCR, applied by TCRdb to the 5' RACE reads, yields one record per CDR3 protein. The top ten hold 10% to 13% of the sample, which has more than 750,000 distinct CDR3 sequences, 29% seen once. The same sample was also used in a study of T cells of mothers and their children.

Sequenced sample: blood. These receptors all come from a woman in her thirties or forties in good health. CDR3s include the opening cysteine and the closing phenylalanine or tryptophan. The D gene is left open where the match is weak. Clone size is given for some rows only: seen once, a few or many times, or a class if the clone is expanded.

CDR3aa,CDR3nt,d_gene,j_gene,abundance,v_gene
CASRQFSNSGNTIYF,TGTGCCAGCAGACAGTTTTCTAACTCTGGAAACACCATATATTTT,NA,TRBJ1-3,NA,TRBV28
CASSYLGQGSDTQYF,TGTGCCAGCAGTTACCTGGGACAGGGATCAGATACGCAGTATTTT,TRBD1,TRBJ2-3,many,TRBV6-2/TRBV6-3
CASVTLKTGRNIQYF,TGTGCCAGCGTTACCCTTAAGACAGGGAGGAACATTCAGTACTTC,NA,TRBJ2-4,NA,TRBV2
CASSSPNIAKNIQYF,TGTGCCAGCAGTTCCCCGAATATAGCCAAAAACATTCAGTACTTC,NA,TRBJ2-4,many,TRBV12-3/TRBV12-4
CASSFWASGYNEQFF,TGCGCCAGCAGCTTTTGGGCTAGCGGGTACAATGAGCAGTTCTTC,TRBD2,TRBJ2-1,NA,TRBV5-1
CSVEDWADRGRGETQYF,TGCAGCGTTGAAGATTGGGCGGACAGGGGGCGAGGGGAGACCCAGTACTTC,TRBD1,TRBJ2-5,NA,TRBV29-1
CASSQLPTSGETQYF,TGTGCCAGCAGCCAACTCCCGACTAGCGGAGAGACCCAGTACTTC,TRBD2,TRBJ2-5,NA,TRBV7-9
CSARDLDRHMSYTF,TGCAGTGCTAGAGATTTGGACAGGCACATGAGCTACACCTTC,TRBD1,TRBJ1-2,once,TRBV20-1
CASSAQGQGAGQPQHF,TGTGCCAGCAGTGCCCAGGGACAGGGGGCGGGTCAGCCCCAGCATTTT,TRBD1,TRBJ1-5,few,TRBV2
CASSSTDLKGTQYF,TGTGCCAGCAGCTCGACGGACCTGAAGGGGACCCAGTACTTC,NA,TRBJ2-5,few,TRBV11-2
CASSLGQGLGAFF,TGCGCCAGCAGCTTAGGACAGGGACTAGGGGCTTTCTTT,TRBD1,TRBJ1-1,once,TRBV5-1
CASSLVLAGDLNEQFF,TGTGCCAGCAGCTTGGTACTAGCGGGGGATCTCAATGAGCAGTTCTTC,TRBD2,TRBJ2-1,many,TRBV5-6
CASSSGQGGRPYGYTF,TGTGCCAGCAGCTCCGGACAGGGAGGCCGGCCCTATGGCTACACCTTC,TRBD1,TRBJ1-2,few,TRBV13
CASSNAGGAGVSNQPQHF,TGTGCCAGTAGTAACGCGGGGGGAGCCGGGGTGAGCAATCAGCCCCAGCATTTT,NA,TRBJ1-5,few,TRBV19
CASSLGPSVPYEQYF,TGCGCCAGCAGCTTGGGTCCTTCTGTACCCTACGAGCAGTACTTC,NA,TRBJ2-7,NA,TRBV5-1
CSAVPGGITEAFF,TGCAGTGCCGTGCCAGGGGGGATCACTGAAGCTTTCTTT,TRBD1,TRBJ1-1,NA,TRBV20-1
CASRLAGENNEQFF,TGCGCCAGCAGGCTAGCGGGAGAGAACAATGAGCAGTTCTTC,TRBD2,TRBJ2-1,NA,TRBV5-1
CASSQLSGTGSYEQYF,TGCGCCAGCAGCCAACTAAGCGGGACAGGGAGTTACGAGCAGTACTTC,TRBD1,TRBJ2-7,many,TRBV5-1
CSARGPRGYTF,TGCAGTGCTAGGGGCCCTCGTGGCTACACCTTC,NA,TRBJ1-2,few,TRBV20-1
CSARTSGYEQYF,TGCAGTGCCAGGACTAGCGGATACGAGCAGTACTTC,TRBD2,TRBJ2-7,many,TRBV20-1
CASRTPRGNQPQHF,TGTGCCAGCAGGACTCCGAGGGGCAATCAGCCCCAGCATTTT,NA,TRBJ1-5,NA,TRBV28
CASSLAGQGAAHEQYF,TGTGCCAGCAGCTTAGCGGGACAGGGGGCGGCCCACGAGCAGTACTTC,TRBD1,TRBJ2-7,NA,TRBV7-2
CASSLGLEYNGQFF,TGTGCCAGCAGCTTAGGACTAGAGTACAATGGGCAGTTCTTC,TRBD2,TRBJ2-1,NA,TRBV5-6
CSARPSGVNEQFF,TGCAGTGCTAGACCTAGCGGGGTCAATGAGCAGTTCTTC,TRBD2,TRBJ2-1,few,TRBV20-1
CASSVGQGGKSDEQFF,TGCGCCAGCAGCGTGGGACAGGGAGGGAAATCCGATGAGCAGTTCTTC,TRBD1,TRBJ2-1,NA,TRBV5-1
CARISGQGHNSPLHF,TGTGCCAGAATATCGGGACAGGGCCATAATTCACCCCTCCACTTT,TRBD1,TRBJ1-6,few,TRBV28
CASSLKAYRGYTF,TGTGCCAGCAGTTTGAAGGCTTACCGTGGCTACACCTTC,NA,TRBJ1-2,few,TRBV28
CAWSDGMNTEAFF,TGTGCCTGGAGCGACGGCATGAACACTGAAGCTTTCTTT,NA,TRBJ1-1,NA,TRBV30
CASSSIGQGLYEQYF,TGTGCCAGCAGTTCGATTGGGCAGGGGTTATACGAGCAGTACTTC,NA,TRBJ2-7,many,TRBV12-3/TRBV12-4
CASSSRGGYGSYEQYF,TGTGCCAGCAGCTCTAGAGGGGGGTACGGAAGCTACGAGCAGTACTTC,NA,TRBJ2-7,many,TRBV12-3/TRBV12-4
CSAGGVGYEQYF,TGCAGCGCCGGCGGGGTCGGGTACGAGCAGTACTTC,NA,TRBJ2-7,many,TRBV29-1
CASSFPGQGAENSPLHF,TGTGCCAGCAGCTTTCCGGGACAGGGGGCTGAAAATTCACCCCTCCACTTT,TRBD1,TRBJ1-6,few,TRBV7-9
CSARIPDLTSSNQPQHF,TGCAGTGCTAGAATCCCGGACCTTACTTCTAGCAATCAGCCCCAGCATTTT,NA,TRBJ1-5,few,TRBV20-1
CASSVGRSGLAYEQYF,TGTGCCAGCAGCGTAGGACGGTCGGGACTAGCCTACGAGCAGTACTTC,TRBD2,TRBJ2-7,NA,TRBV9
CASSLAPLWTRMNTEAFF,TGTGCCAGCAGCTTAGCGCCTCTCTGGACACGCATGAACACTGAAGCTTTCTTT,NA,TRBJ1-1,once,TRBV7-9
CASSVRGGELFF,TGTGCCAGCAGCGTCAGGGGTGGGGAGCTGTTTTTT,NA,TRBJ2-2,NA,TRBV9
CSASPFRRGVAHEQFF,TGCAGTGCTAGTCCCTTTCGACGGGGGGTAGCCCATGAGCAGTTCTTC,TRBD2,TRBJ2-1,NA,TRBV20-1
CATSRDRGVNTQYF,TGTGCCACCAGCAGAGATCGGGGGGTTAATACGCAGTATTTT,TRBD2,TRBJ2-3,few,TRBV15
CASSRDLTYEQYF,TGTGCCAGCAGCAGGGACTTAACCTACGAGCAGTACTTC,NA,TRBJ2-7,many,TRBV11-1
CASSLGSGEYEQYF,TGTGCCAGCAGTTTAGGGTCAGGGGAATACGAGCAGTACTTC,NA,TRBJ2-7,few,TRBV28
CASRNMGGNEQFF,TGTGCCAGCCGGAACATGGGGGGGAATGAGCAGTTCTTC,TRBD2,TRBJ2-1,many,TRBV14
CASSLRVQGELSNQPQHF,TGTGCCAGCAGCCTAAGGGTTCAAGGGGAACTATCTAATCAGCCCCAGCATTTT,NA,TRBJ1-5,few,TRBV7-2
CASSSRLNNEQFF,TGTGCCAGCAGTTCGCGACTGAACAATGAGCAGTTCTTC,NA,TRBJ2-1,NA,TRBV12-3/TRBV12-4
CAISESGQMNTEAFF,TGTGCCATCAGTGAGTCGGGACAGATGAACACTGAAGCTTTCTTT,TRBD1,TRBJ1-1,few,TRBV10-3
CASSTSGRGDNSPLHF,TGTGCCAGCAGCACTAGTGGCAGGGGGGATAATTCACCCCTCCACTTT,TRBD1,TRBJ1-6,NA,TRBV7-9
CASSLDPQGGYTF,TGCGCCAGCAGCTTGGACCCCCAAGGGGGCTACACCTTC,NA,TRBJ1-2,many,TRBV5-1
CSAPRALPSYNEQFF,TGCAGTGCTCCCCGGGCCCTTCCCTCCTACAATGAGCAGTTCTTC,NA,TRBJ2-1,many,TRBV20-1
CASSLTAGMDTQYF,TGTGCCAGCAGCTTAACAGCGGGGATGGATACGCAGTATTTT,TRBD2,TRBJ2-3,few,TRBV13
CASSPRLAGAETQYF,TGTGCCAGCAGCCCTCGACTAGCGGGGGCAGAGACCCAGTACTTC,TRBD2,TRBJ2-5,few,TRBV7-2
CASSLQGTGINEQFF,TGTGCCAGCAGCCTCCAAGGGACAGGGATCAATGAGCAGTTCTTC,TRBD1,TRBJ2-1,NA,TRBV7-2
CASSVEGASRAFF,TGTGCCAGCAGCGTAGAGGGTGCCTCCCGTGCTTTCTTT,NA,TRBJ1-1,few,TRBV9
CSARAPGQVPGELFF,TGCAGTGCTAGAGCTCCGGGACAGGTCCCCGGGGAGCTGTTTTTT,TRBD1,TRBJ2-2,few,TRBV20-1
CASSAGGGGETQYF,TGTGCCAGCAGTGCCGGGGGTGGGGGAGAGACCCAGTACTTC,NA,TRBJ2-5,many,TRBV7-2
CASSFQGTRNTDMQYF,TGTGCCAGCAGCTTCCAGGGGACCCGGAACACAGATATGCAGTATTTT,NA,TRBJ2-3,few,TRBV7-3
CASSLEQGLGQPQHF,TGTGCCAGCAGCTTAGAGCAGGGCTTAGGGCAGCCCCAGCATTTT,NA,TRBJ1-5,few,TRBV7-2
CAWSPGLNTEAFF,TGTGCCTGGAGCCCGGGACTAAACACTGAAGCTTTCTTT,NA,TRBJ1-1,NA,TRBV30
CASRLTPGAGNTEAFF,TGTGCCAGCAGGCTTACTCCCGGGGCCGGGAACACTGAAGCTTTCTTT,NA,TRBJ1-1,NA,TRBV28
CSARGRSGQGYFYEQYF,TGCAGTGCTAGGGGCCGTAGCGGACAGGGATATTTCTACGAGCAGTACTTC,TRBD1,TRBJ2-7,few,TRBV20-1
CASNSGDNSPLHF,TGTGCCAGCAATTCAGGGGATAATTCACCCCTCCACTTT,NA,TRBJ1-6,few,TRBV27
CASSLHPTVNYGYTF,TGTGCCAGCAGCTTACACCCGACAGTCAACTATGGCTACACCTTC,NA,TRBJ1-2,few,TRBV7-2